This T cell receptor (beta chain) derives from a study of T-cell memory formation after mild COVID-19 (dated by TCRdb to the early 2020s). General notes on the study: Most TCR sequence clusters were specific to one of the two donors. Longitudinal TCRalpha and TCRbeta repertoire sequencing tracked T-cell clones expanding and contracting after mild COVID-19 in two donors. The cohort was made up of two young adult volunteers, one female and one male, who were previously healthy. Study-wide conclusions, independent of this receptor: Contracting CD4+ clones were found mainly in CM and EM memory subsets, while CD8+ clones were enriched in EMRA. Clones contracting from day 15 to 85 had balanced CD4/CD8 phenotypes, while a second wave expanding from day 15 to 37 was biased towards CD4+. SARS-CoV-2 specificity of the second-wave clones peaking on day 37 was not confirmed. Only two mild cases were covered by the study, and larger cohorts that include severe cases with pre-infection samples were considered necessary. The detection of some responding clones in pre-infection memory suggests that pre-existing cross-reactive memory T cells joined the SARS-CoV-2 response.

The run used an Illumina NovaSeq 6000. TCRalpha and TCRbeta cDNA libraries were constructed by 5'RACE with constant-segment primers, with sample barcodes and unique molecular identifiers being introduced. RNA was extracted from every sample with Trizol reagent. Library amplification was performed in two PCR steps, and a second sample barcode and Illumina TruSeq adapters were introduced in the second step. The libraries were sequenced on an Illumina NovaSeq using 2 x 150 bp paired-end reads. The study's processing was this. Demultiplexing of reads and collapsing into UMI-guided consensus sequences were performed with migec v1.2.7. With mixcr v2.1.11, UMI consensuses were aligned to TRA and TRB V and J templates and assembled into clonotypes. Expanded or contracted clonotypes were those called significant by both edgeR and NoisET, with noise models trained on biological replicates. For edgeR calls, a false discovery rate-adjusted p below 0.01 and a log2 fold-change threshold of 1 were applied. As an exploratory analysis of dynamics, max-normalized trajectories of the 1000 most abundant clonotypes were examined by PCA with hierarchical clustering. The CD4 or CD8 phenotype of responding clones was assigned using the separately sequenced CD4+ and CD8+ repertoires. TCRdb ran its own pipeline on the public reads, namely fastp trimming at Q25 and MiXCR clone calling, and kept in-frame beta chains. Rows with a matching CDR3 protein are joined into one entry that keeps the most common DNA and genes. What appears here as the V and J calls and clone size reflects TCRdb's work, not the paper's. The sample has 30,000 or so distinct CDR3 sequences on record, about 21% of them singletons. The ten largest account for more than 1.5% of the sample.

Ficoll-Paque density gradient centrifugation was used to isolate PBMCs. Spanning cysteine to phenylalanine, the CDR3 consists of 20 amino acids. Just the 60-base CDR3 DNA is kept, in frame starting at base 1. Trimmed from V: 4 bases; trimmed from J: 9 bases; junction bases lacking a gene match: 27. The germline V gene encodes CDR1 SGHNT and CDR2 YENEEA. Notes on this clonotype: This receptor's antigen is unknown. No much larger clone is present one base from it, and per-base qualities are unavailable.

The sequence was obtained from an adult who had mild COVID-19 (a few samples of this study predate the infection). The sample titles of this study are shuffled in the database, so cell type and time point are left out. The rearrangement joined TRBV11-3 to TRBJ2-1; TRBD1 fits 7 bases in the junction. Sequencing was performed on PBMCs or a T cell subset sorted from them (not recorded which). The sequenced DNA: TGTGCCAGCAGCTCACGGGGTTGGACAGGTAACGGGGAAAGAACATCTGAGCAGTTCTTC. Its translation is CASSSRGWTGNGERTSEQFF.